This TCR beta chain is from a study of technical replicates of blood from a handful of donors. This table comes from immunoSEQ multiplex PCR, and its TCRdb copy is limited to in-frame clones, with some not included. The sample gives about 74,000 clones, more than 80% of which show up once; approximately 3.5% is in the top ten. CDR1 and CDR2 (germline): MGHRA, YSYEKL. V was trimmed by 4 bases and J by 2 bases, leaving 18 bases between them. CDR3 size: 16 residues. This clonotype was sampled from a human donor in good health. Some clones in this sample may be carry-over from other donors' samples. Specimen: PBMCs. This chain joins TRBV4-1 and TRBJ2-7; D is perhaps TRBD1 (6 bases). This CDR3 reads CASSLQTGPTTYEQYF. CDR3 DNA sequence: TGCGCCAGCAGCCTCCAGACAGGCCCTACGACCTACGAGCAGTACTTC.